This T cell receptor (beta chain) was retrieved from a study of blood T cell repertoires in COVID-19. Trimming cost V 1 base and J 10 bases, with 15 bases left between them. In germline, CDR1 is SGHTA, CDR2 FQGTGA. The CDR3 loop spans 14 amino acids. TCRdb's copy holds only in-frame clones and misses some; the assay was immunoSEQ multiplex PCR. The profile shows around 480,000 clones, approximately 88% of them singletons. The sequence was obtained from a woman aged 45-65 years with COVID-19, enrolled during active disease. This chain joins TRBV7-3 and TRBJ2-3, with no clear D. Sequencing was done on a sample of peripheral blood. For the CDR3, the DNA is TGTGCCAGCAGCTTAATCAGCGTGCCCGGTGCGCAGTATTTT. This gives the protein CASSLISVPGAQYF.